Many counts were recorded for the clone carrying this T cell receptor (beta chain). This entry belongs to a study of regulatory T cells in long-lasting Graves disease. Arm-PCR with iRepertoire HTBI primers amplified the CDR3 regions for these TCR beta libraries. TCRdb re-analysed the multiplex PCR reads in MiXCR, keeping a single row per CDR3 protein. The sample lists around 450,000 distinct CDR3 sequences, approximately 15% occurring once. V shed 1 base and J shed 2 bases, with 12 bases lying between them. CDR1 is SGHTA and CDR2 is FQGNSA in the germline V gene. The CDR3 loop spans 15 amino acids. Time point reported: newly diagnosed GD, antithyroid drugs for less than 3 months. From RNA extracted from PBMCs, the TCR library was made. The sample was also linked to a second study, of T cells in Graves' hyperthyroidism and ophthalmopathy.

The V call is TRBV7-2, the J call TRBJ2-7, with TRBD2 as a possible D gene (5 bases). This specimen was peripheral blood mononuclear cells (PBMCs), taken at new diagnosis, from a patient treated with antithyroid drugs. The clonotype was recovered from a woman in her thirties with Graves disease. The CDR3 nucleotides are TGTGCCAGCAGCTTAGGGAAGGACTGGACCTACGAGCAGTACTTC. Translation: CASSLGKDWTYEQYF.